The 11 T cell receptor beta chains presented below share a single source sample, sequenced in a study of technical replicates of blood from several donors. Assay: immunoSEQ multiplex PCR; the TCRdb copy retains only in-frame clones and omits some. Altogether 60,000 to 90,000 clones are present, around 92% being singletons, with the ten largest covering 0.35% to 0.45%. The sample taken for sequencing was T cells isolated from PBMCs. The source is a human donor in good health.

The CDR3 nucleotides are TGCGCCAGCAGCCTGCATATCTCCTTCCCGGGCGGGCCCTCCTACGAGCAGTACTTC. Protein: CASSLHISFPGGPSYEQYF. The V and J genes are TRBV4-3 and TRBJ2-7; tentative D call: TRBD2 (5 bases). CDR1 LGHNA and CDR2 YSLEER come from the germline V gene. The CDR3 runs 19 residues. V lost 4 bases to trimming and J lost 0 bases, with 25 bases between them.

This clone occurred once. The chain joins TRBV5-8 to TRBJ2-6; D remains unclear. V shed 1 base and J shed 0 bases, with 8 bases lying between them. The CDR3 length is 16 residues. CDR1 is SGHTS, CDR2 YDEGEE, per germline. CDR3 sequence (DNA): TGTGCCAGCAGCTTGATCCCTACCTCTGGGGCCAACGTCCTGACTTTC. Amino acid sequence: CASSLIPTSGANVLTF.

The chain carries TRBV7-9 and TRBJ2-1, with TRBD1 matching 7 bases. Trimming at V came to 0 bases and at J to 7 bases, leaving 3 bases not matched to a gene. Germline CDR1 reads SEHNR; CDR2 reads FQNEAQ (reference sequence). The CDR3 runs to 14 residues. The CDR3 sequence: CASSLAGTDNEQFF. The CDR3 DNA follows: TGTGCCAGCAGCTTAGCCGGGACAGATAATGAGCAGTTCTTC.

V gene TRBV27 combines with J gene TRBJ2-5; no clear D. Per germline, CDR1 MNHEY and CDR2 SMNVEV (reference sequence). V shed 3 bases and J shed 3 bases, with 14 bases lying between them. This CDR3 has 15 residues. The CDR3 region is CASSFLGVLEETQYF. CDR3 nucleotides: TGTGCCAGCAGTTTTCTTGGAGTCTTAGAAGAGACCCAGTACTTC.

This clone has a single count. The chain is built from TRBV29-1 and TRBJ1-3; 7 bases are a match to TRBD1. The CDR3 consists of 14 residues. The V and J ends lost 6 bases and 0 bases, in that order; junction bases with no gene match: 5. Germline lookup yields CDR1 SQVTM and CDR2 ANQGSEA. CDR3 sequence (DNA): TGCAGCGTGACGGGACAGAGCTCTGGAAACACCATATATTTT. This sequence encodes CSVTGQSSGNTIYF.

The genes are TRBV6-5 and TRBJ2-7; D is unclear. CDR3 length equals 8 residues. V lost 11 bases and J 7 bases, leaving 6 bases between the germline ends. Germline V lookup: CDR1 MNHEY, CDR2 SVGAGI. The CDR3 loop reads CAPQEQYF. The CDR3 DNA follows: TGTGCCCCCCAAGAGCAGTACTTC.

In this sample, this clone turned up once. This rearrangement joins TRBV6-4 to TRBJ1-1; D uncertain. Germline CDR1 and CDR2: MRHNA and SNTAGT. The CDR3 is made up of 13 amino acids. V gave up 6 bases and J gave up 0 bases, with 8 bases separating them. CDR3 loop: CASRGGMNTEAFF. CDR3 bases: TGTGCCAGCAGAGGAGGGATGAACACTGAAGCTTTCTTT.

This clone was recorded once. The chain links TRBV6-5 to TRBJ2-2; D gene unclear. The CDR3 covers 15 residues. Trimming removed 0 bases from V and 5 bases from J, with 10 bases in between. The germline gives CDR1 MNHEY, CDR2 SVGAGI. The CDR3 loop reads CASSYSLPSTGELFF. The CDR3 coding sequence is TGTGCCAGCAGTTACTCACTCCCGTCAACCGGGGAGCTGTTTTTT.

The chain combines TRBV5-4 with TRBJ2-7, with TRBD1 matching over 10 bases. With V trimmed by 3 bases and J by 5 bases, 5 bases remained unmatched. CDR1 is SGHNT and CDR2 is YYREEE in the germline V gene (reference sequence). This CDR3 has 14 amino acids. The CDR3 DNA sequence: TGTGCCAGCAGCTCGGGACAGGGGACCGACGAGCAGTACTTC. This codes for CASSSGQGTDEQYF.

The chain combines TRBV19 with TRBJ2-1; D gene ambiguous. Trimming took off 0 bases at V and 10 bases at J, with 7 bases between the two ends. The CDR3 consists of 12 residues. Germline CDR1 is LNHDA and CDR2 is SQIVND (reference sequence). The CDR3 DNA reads TGTGCCAGTAGTATAGAAACATCCGAGCAGTTCTTC. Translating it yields CASSIETSEQFF.

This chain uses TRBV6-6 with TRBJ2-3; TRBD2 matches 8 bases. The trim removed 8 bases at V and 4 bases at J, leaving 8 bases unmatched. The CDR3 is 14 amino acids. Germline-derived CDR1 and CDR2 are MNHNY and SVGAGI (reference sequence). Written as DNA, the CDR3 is TGTGCCAGCGGTCCCGGGACTAGTGCAGATACGCAGTATTTT. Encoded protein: CASGPGTSADTQYF.